These 15 T cell receptor beta chains were sequenced from one sample in a study of T-cell memory formation after mild COVID-19. TCRdb passed the 5' RACE reads through MiXCR, listing each CDR3 protein once. The data contain roughly 310,000 distinct CDR3 sequences, roughly 15% of them singletons. Sample: PBMCs or a T cell subset sorted from them (not recorded which). Source of these receptors: a man between 18 and 29 years old who had mild COVID-19 (a few samples of this study predate the infection). Cell type and time point are not known.

This clonotype was observed a handful of times. V usage is TRBV7-2 and J usage is TRBJ2-1; the D gene is possibly TRBD2 (5 bases). The CDR3 spans 13 residues. CDR1 is SGHTA, CDR2 FQGNSA, per germline. Trimming removed 5 bases at V and 5 bases at J, with 10 bases between. Here the CDR3 DNA reads TGTGCCAGCAGCATCGGACTGGACAATGAGCAGTTCTTC. It encodes CASSIGLDNEQFF.

This chain uses TRBV7-9 with TRBJ2-7; weak D call: TRBD1 (5 bases). The V end was cut by 5 bases, the J end by 2 bases, with 10 bases between. The CDR3 contains 13 residues. CDR1 and CDR2 from the germline V gene are SEHNR and FQNEAQ (reference sequence). CDR3 sequence (DNA): TGTGCCAGCAGCCCGACAGTGACCTACGAGCAGTACTTC. It is translated as CASSPTVTYEQYF.

This clonotype came up a few times. The V gene is TRBV20-1, the J gene TRBJ2-5; 8 nucleotides match TRBD2. CDR1 is DFQATT, CDR2 SNEGSKA, per germline (reference sequence). Trimming cost V 6 bases and J 5 bases; bases outside gene matches: 11. This CDR3 has 14 residues. CDR3 nucleotide sequence: TGCAGTGCAACCGTAGCGGGGTGGCGGGAGACCCAGTACTTC. Protein sequence: CSATVAGWRETQYF.

The rearrangement joins TRBV5-6 to TRBJ1-1, with no clear D. Germline V gene data show CDR1 as SGHDT and CDR2 as YYEEEE. This CDR3 is built from 14 residues. V dropped 2 bases and J dropped 1 base, with 9 bases sitting between them. CDR3 loop: CASSFDNRNTEAFF. The DNA of the CDR3 is TGTGCCAGCAGCTTCGATAACCGGAACACTGAAGCTTTCTTT.

The rearrangement uses TRBV5-1 and TRBJ1-5, with D possibly TRBD1 on 5 matching bases. The CDR3 totals 15 residues. Germline V CDR1 and CDR2: SGHRS, YFSETQ. V lost 4 bases to trimming and J lost 0 bases, with 11 bases between them. The CDR3 DNA reads TGCGCCAGCAGCCAGGGCGGACTTAGCAATCAGCCCCAGCATTTT. Protein sequence: CASSQGGLSNQPQHF. Using reference TRBV5-1 and TRBJ1-5 for the parts outside the CDR3, the full variable domain is KAGVTQTPRYLIKTRGQQVTLSCSPISGHRSVSWYQQTPGQGLQFLFEYFSETQRNKGNFPGRFSGRQFSNSRSEMNVSTLELGDSALYLCASSQGGLSNQPQHFGDGTRLSIL.

V gene TRBV4-1 combines with J gene TRBJ1-1; TRBD1 agrees at 7 bases. The CDR3 loop spans 15 amino acids. Germline lookup yields CDR1 MGHRA and CDR2 YSYEKL. J was trimmed by 7 bases and V by 3 bases; bases with no gene match: 11. CDR3 region: CASSQYEQGTGEAFF. The CDR3 DNA sequence: TGCGCCAGCAGCCAGTACGAACAGGGGACGGGTGAAGCTTTCTTT.

In its sample, this clonotype was seen a few times. V and J are TRBV2 and TRBJ2-2; TRBD1 might be the D (5 bases). V gave up 5 bases and J gave up 0 bases, with 19 bases separating them. Germline V CDR1 and CDR2: SNHLY, FYNNEI. CDR3 length equals 18 residues. As DNA, the CDR3 is TGTGCCAGCAGTTCGGAGCCACAGGACCCATCGAACACCGGGGAGCTGTTTTTT. As protein: CASSSEPQDPSNTGELFF.

This clonotype was detected a few times. The chain carries TRBV5-1 and TRBJ2-5, with D maybe TRBD1 (5 bases). CDR1 and CDR2 (germline): SGHRS, YFSETQ. CDR3 length: 15 amino acids. Trimming shortened V by 0 bases and J by 5 bases, and 14 bases separated the two germline ends. DNA for the CDR3: TGCGCCAGCAGCTTGGAGGCAGGGCTGGAGGAGACCCAGTACTTC. Protein sequence: CASSLEAGLEETQYF.

The CDR3 region has the DNA TGTGCCAGCAGTATCTCCAGCGGGACAAATTATGGCTACACCTTC. This gives the protein CASSISSGTNYGYTF. The rearrangement joins TRBV6-1 to TRBJ1-2; D may be TRBD1 (6 bases). The CDR3 runs 15 residues. Trimming cost V 5 bases and J 5 bases, with 18 bases left between them. Per germline, CDR1 MNHNS and CDR2 SASEGT.

In its sample, this clonotype was seen many times. This chain uses TRBV6-5 with TRBJ1-5; D call uncertain. The CDR3 spans 15 residues. Germline CDR1 reads MNHEY; CDR2 reads SVGAGI. Deletions cut 5 bases from V and 0 bases from J, with 11 bases between. In nucleotides, the CDR3 is TGTGCCAGCAGTCCTCAAGGTTATAGCAATCAGCCCCAGCATTTT. Residues: CASSPQGYSNQPQHF.

In this sample, this clonotype turned up a few times. This chain links TRBV10-3 with TRBJ2-7; no reliable D call. Germline assignment: CDR1 ENHRY and CDR2 SYGVKD. The V gene lost 6 bases and the J gene lost 0 bases, with 24 bases spanning the gap. The CDR3 length is 18 residues. As DNA, the CDR3 is TGTGCCATCAGGGCAGTAGGTGAAATTCCCACCCCCTCCTACGAGCAGTACTTC. This gives the protein CAIRAVGEIPTPSYEQYF.

The chain joins TRBV9 to TRBJ2-3; 11 bases match TRBD2. The CDR3 runs to 16 residues. V trimming: 1 base; J trimming: 3 bases; junction bases outside the gene matches: 4. Germline CDR1 is SGDLS and CDR2 is YYNGEE. The CDR3 DNA follows: TGTGCCAGCAGCGTATCCTTAGCGGGGGGGACAGATACGCAGTATTTT. Translating it yields CASSVSLAGGTDTQYF.

This clonotype has only a few counts. This chain joins TRBV4-1 and TRBJ2-7; 12 bases map to TRBD2. The CDR3 sequence is 15 residues long. V gave up 4 bases and J gave up 3 bases; unmatched junction bases: 4. CDR1 and CDR2 from the germline V gene are MGHRA and YSYEKL. The DNA of the CDR3 is TGCGCCAGCAGCCGGACTAGCGGGGCCGACTACGAGCAGTACTTC. This gives the protein CASSRTSGADYEQYF.

This rearrangement joins TRBV5-4 to TRBJ2-1; D not resolved. Germline CDR1 is SGHNT and CDR2 is YYREEE (reference sequence). CDR3 length equals 14 residues. Deletions cut 4 bases from V and 5 bases from J, with 13 bases between. DNA for the CDR3: TGTGCCAGCAGCGACCTAGGCGGCCACAATGAGCAGTTCTTC. This codes for CASSDLGGHNEQFF.

The gene calls are TRBV18 and TRBJ2-5; 8 positions match TRBD1. Trimming took 3 bases from V and 2 from J; bases not matched to a gene: 5. This CDR3 region has 15 residues. Germline V gene sequence: CDR1 KGHSH, CDR2 LQKENI. CDR3 DNA sequence: TGTGCCAGCTCACCTCGACAGGGGATGCAAGAGACCCAGTACTTC. It specifies CASSPRQGMQETQYF.